A single sample is the source of the 10 T cell receptor beta chains below, sequenced in a study of blood T cell repertoires in COVID-19. The assay was immunoSEQ multiplex PCR, and TCRdb's table has in-frame clones only and misses some. This sample has about 410,000 clones; about nine tenths occur once, and the top ten carry less than 2%. What was sequenced was PBMCs or T cells enriched from blood (not recorded which). The receptors stem from a woman in her twenties or thirties who had recovered from COVID-19.

This chain uses TRBV5-1 with TRBJ2-1; possible D gene TRBD2, 5 bases. This CDR3 spans 13 amino acids. Trimming left V 2 bases short and J 6 bases short, with 9 bases between. Per germline, CDR1 SGHRS and CDR2 YFSETQ. The CDR3 sequence is CASSLEGGNEQFF. The CDR3 DNA is TGCGCCAGCAGCTTAGAAGGAGGCAATGAGCAGTTCTTC.

The chain is built from TRBV25-1 and TRBJ2-7; tentatively, D is TRBD1 (5 bases). CDR3 length: 15 amino acids. V was cut by 3 bases and J by 6 bases, with 18 bases left in between. Germline V gene sequence: CDR1 MGHDK, CDR2 SYGVNS. The chain's CDR3 is CASSEVVREVSEQYF. The CDR3 DNA follows: TGTGCCAGCAGTGAGGTTGTCAGGGAAGTCAGCGAGCAGTACTTC.

This chain uses TRBV2 with TRBJ1-2, with 8 bases that match TRBD1. V trimming: 6 bases; J trimming: 2 bases; junction bases outside the gene matches: 11. Germline CDR1 SNHLY, CDR2 FYNNEI. The CDR3 has 16 amino acids. DNA of the CDR3: TGTGCCAGCAGCCATAATCGACAGGGGCGAAACTATGGCTACACCTTC. Its protein product is CASSHNRQGRNYGYTF. The complete variable domain, with remaining parts taken from reference TRBV2 and TRBJ1-2, reads EPEVTQTPSHQVTQMGQEVILRCVPISNHLYFYWYRQILGQKVEFLVSFYNNEISEKSEIFDDQFSVERPDGSNFTLKIRSTKLEDSAMYFCASSHNRQGRNYGYTFGSGTRLTVV.

Points on this clone: This specimen includes other DNA sequences encoding the same CDR3. The CDR3 coding sequence is TGTGCCAGCAGTCTGACAGGCTACGAGCAGTACTTC. It specifies CASSLTGYEQYF. This sequence joins TRBV28 and TRBJ2-7; D might be TRBD1 (6 bases). Trimming left V 5 bases short and J 3 bases short, with 8 bases between. The CDR3 contains 12 residues. Germline V gene lookup returns CDR1 MDHEN and CDR2 SYDVKM. Drawing the rest from reference TRBV28 and TRBJ2-7, the complete variable domain is DVKVTQSSRYLVKRTGEKVFLECVQDMDHENMFWYRQDPGLGLRLIYFSYDVKMKEKGDIPEGYSVSREKKERFSLILESASTNQTSMYLCASSLTGYEQYFGPGTRLTVT.

In DNA, the CDR3 is TGCAGCGCCGGGGAGGCACCCAATTCACCCCTCCACTTT. It is translated as CSAGEAPNSPLHF. The gene calls are TRBV29-1 and TRBJ1-6; no definite D call. Germline V gives CDR1 SQVTM, CDR2 ANQGSEA. V lost 7 bases and J 7 bases, leaving 14 bases between the germline ends. The CDR3 contains 13 residues.

The V call is TRBV28, the J call TRBJ1-2; D is undetermined. V was pared by 5 bases and J by 4 bases, with 11 bases between. The germline gives CDR1 MDHEN, CDR2 SYDVKM. The CDR3 consists of 13 residues. The CDR3 DNA reads TGTGCCAGCAGTCCCGCACTGTCCTATGGCTACACCTTC. It codes for CASSPALSYGYTF.

The J gene is TRBJ2-1, the V gene TRBV3-1 (or the pseudogene TRBV3-2); TRBD2 is a possible D gene (6 bases). V dropped 5 bases and J dropped 5 bases, with 19 bases sitting between them. Germline assignment: CDR1 LGHDT and CDR2 YNNKEL (reference sequence). The CDR3 is 16 amino acids. In DNA form, the CDR3 reads TGTGCCAGCAGCGGTTACCTAGCGACCGCTGACAATGAGCAGTTCTTC. Translated, it gives CASSGYLATADNEQFF.

V gene TRBV29-1 combines with J gene TRBJ1-5, with D unclear. The CDR3 totals 13 residues. V dropped 6 bases and J dropped 1 base, with 10 bases sitting between them. The germline V gene has CDR1 SQVTM and CDR2 ANQGSEA. The CDR3 coding sequence is TGCAGCGTCAAAACGGGGAGCAATCAGCCCCAGCATTTT. It specifies CSVKTGSNQPQHF.

The chain employs TRBV6-1 and TRBJ1-2, with TRBD1 as a possible D gene (5 bases). V lost 1 base and J 4 bases, leaving 13 bases between the germline ends. Germline V lookup: CDR1 MNHNS, CDR2 SASEGT. This CDR3 has 15 amino acids. CDR3 nucleotide sequence: TGTGCCAGCAGTGAAGACTGGGGACTCACCTATGGCTACACCTTC. This translates into CASSEDWGLTYGYTF.

This rearrangement joins TRBV27 to TRBJ2-3; D possibly corresponds to TRBD2 (5 bases). Germline V gene data show CDR1 as MNHEY and CDR2 as SMNVEV (reference sequence). This CDR3 spans 14 amino acids. V lost 6 bases to trimming and J lost 1 base, with 11 bases between them. The CDR3 sequence: CASSRTSGTDTQYF. In DNA, the CDR3 is TGTGCCAGCAGCCGGACTTCAGGCACAGATACGCAGTATTTT.